This T cell receptor (beta chain) was sequenced during a study of T cell responses to AZD1222 COVID-19 vaccine. Second doses that came at about 4 or about 12 weeks were put together. The CDR3 spans 15 residues. Trimming left V 2 bases short and J 2 bases short, with 13 bases between. The germline V gene encodes CDR1 SGDLS and CDR2 YYNGEE. Study-level results: Without day 14 samples, only post-peak T cell repertoires were studied.

A note on this clone: Antigen: not known.

The method was immunoSEQ multiplex PCR; TCRdb's version includes in-frame clones alone and lacks a portion of them. This sample yields roughly 110,000 clones, of which around 92% are seen a single time; roughly 8.7% belongs to the top ten. The source is an adult who received the AZD1222 COVID-19 vaccine. Material: peripheral blood, obtained 28 days after the second AZD1222 dose. This chain links TRBV9 with TRBJ2-5; possibly TRBD1 or TRBD2 for D (6 bases each). In DNA form, the CDR3 reads TGTGCCAGCAGCGTTAACTCGGGGGCGCAAGAGACCCAGTACTTC. Protein sequence: CASSVNSGAQETQYF. Full variable domain (remainder filled in from reference TRBV9 and TRBJ2-5): DSGVTQTPKHLITATGQRVTLRCSPRSGDLSVYWYQQSLDQGLQFLIQYYNGEERAKGNILERFSAQQFPDLHSELNLSSLELGDSALYFCASSVNSGAQETQYFGPGTRLLVL.